The present entry profiles one TCR beta chain with its context. Antigen unknown. The sample belongs to a study of OX40 agonist ivuxolimab in advanced cancers. Profiling relied on immunoSEQ multiplex PCR, and the TCRdb table lists in-frame clones only, not all of them. Among just over 30,000 clones listed, approximately 89% were seen once. Study outcomes and limitations: Expanded clones were, on average, more numerous among CD8+ T cells than CD4+.

Germline CDR1 and CDR2: LNHDA and SQIVND (reference sequence). Trimming pared 4 bases from V and 0 bases from J, leaving 12 bases between. This CDR3 has 15 residues. The sequencing here drew on CD4+ or CD8+ T cells sorted from blood, taken in a trial of the OX40 agonist ivuxolimab. The receptor was derived from an adult with an advanced solid tumor such as melanoma, head and neck, liver or kidney cancer. The chain uses TRBV19 and TRBJ1-1; D perhaps matches TRBD1 (6 bases). CDR3 nucleotides: TGTGCCAGTAGTAAAACCAGGGGCCTGAACACTGAAGCTTTCTTT. It translates to CASSKTRGLNTEAFF.